A selection of T cell receptor beta chains follows, all from one sample in a study of human T cells and chemical hapten exposure. TCRdb independently ran MiXCR on the RACE reads; one entry per CDR3 protein. The table records approximately 46,000 distinct CDR3 sequences, roughly a tenth of them present only once. The sequenced sample was whole blood, obtained in connection with sensitization to the hapten diphenylcyclopropenone (DPC). These receptors came from a woman aged 25-40 years with alopecia areata. Some clones in this sample may be carry-over from other donors' samples. CDR3s include the opening cysteine and the closing phenylalanine or tryptophan. Fields, in order: clone size, D gene, V gene, J gene, CDR3 length, CDR3 protein, CDR3 DNA. A D gene is named only where the DNA matches it firmly. Only part of the rows carry a size: once, few, many, or a class if the clone is expanded.

>NA|NA|TRBV5-1|TRBJ2-3|16
CASSLDTAGITDTQYF
TGCGCCAGCAGCTTGGATACGGCGGGGATCACAGATACGCAGTATTTT
>few|TRBD2|TRBV2|TRBJ2-3|18
CASSEALLAGGFTDTQYF
TGTGCCAGCAGTGAAGCTCTCCTCGCGGGGGGGTTTACAGATACGCAGTATTTT
>NA|NA|TRBV28|TRBJ2-7|13
CASSLQSSYEQYF
TGTGCCAGCAGTTTACAGAGCTCCTACGAGCAGTACTTC
>NA|TRBD1|TRBV5-1|TRBJ1-6|16
CASSWRGTGANSPLHF
TGCGCCAGCAGCTGGAGAGGGACAGGGGCCAATTCACCCCTCCACTTT
>NA|NA|TRBV5-1|TRBJ2-6|13
CASSPDGANVLTF
TGCGCCAGCAGCCCGGACGGGGCCAACGTCCTGACTTTC
>once|NA|TRBV11-1|TRBJ2-7|13
CASSRDTSYEQYF
TGTGCCAGCAGCCGGGACACCTCCTACGAGCAGTACTTC
>few|NA|TRBV6-5|TRBJ2-3|15
CASTPGGFGTDTQYF
TGTGCCAGCACCCCGGGCGGTTTTGGCACAGATACGCAGTATTTT
>NA|NA|TRBV7-3|TRBJ2-3|16
CASSSRKGAGTDTQYF
TGTGCCAGCAGCTCCCGGAAGGGAGCGGGCACAGATACGCAGTATTTT
>few|NA|TRBV6-2/TRBV6-3|TRBJ2-2|14
CASKPRALTGELFF
TGTGCCAGCAAACCCAGGGCGCTCACCGGGGAGCTGTTTTTT
>medium-sized|NA|TRBV5-5|TRBJ2-2|14
CASSLGSGTGELFF
TGTGCCAGCAGCTTGGGTAGCGGAACCGGGGAGCTGTTTTTT
>many|NA|TRBV11-2|TRBJ1-2|13
CASSLSPGVGYTF
TGTGCCAGCAGCTTATCCCCAGGGGTTGGCTACACCTTC
>many|NA|TRBV2|TRBJ1-4|14
CASRGRRTNEKLFF
TGTGCCAGCAGGGGACGGAGGACTAATGAAAAACTGTTTTTT
>NA|NA|TRBV6-6|TRBJ2-5|12
CASSYGQETQYF
TGTGCCAGCAGTTACGGACAAGAGACCCAGTACTTC
>few|NA|TRBV5-5|TRBJ1-5|14
CASSIGQLNQPQHF
TGTGCCAGCAGCATCGGACAGCTCAATCAGCCCCAGCATTTT
>NA|NA|TRBV7-2|TRBJ2-3|13
CASSREVADTQYF
TGTGCCAGCAGCCGAGAAGTTGCCGATACGCAGTATTTT
>NA|NA|TRBV29-1|TRBJ2-1|13
CSVLHGGWNEQFF
TGCAGCGTTTTGCACGGAGGGTGGAATGAGCAGTTCTTC
>many|NA|TRBV7-8|TRBJ1-2|13
CASSLGEAYGYTF
TGTGCCAGCAGCTTAGGGGAAGCTTATGGCTACACCTTC
>NA|TRBD1|TRBV12-3/TRBV12-4|TRBJ2-7|15
CASSSLRQGTYEQYF
TGTGCCAGCAGCTCCCTAAGACAGGGTACCTACGAGCAGTACTTC
>many|NA|TRBV4-2|TRBJ1-2|13
CASSQDGAARDTF
TGTGCCAGCAGCCAAGATGGGGCAGCTCGGGACACCTTC
>few|TRBD1|TRBV15|TRBJ2-7|15
CATSRGQGGSYEQYF
TGTGCCACCAGCAGAGGACAGGGGGGTTCCTACGAGCAGTACTTC
>many|NA|TRBV7-2|TRBJ1-1|15
CASSLAQSIITEAFF
TGTGCCAGCAGCTTAGCCCAATCCATTATCACTGAAGCTTTCTTT
>NA|NA|TRBV6-2/TRBV6-3|TRBJ1-5|14
CASSYLAGDQPQHF
TGTGCCAGCAGTTACCTGGCTGGGGATCAGCCCCAGCATTTT
>few|TRBD1|TRBV30|TRBJ1-2|13
CAWSSKGAYGYTF
TGTGCCTGGAGCTCCAAGGGGGCCTATGGCTACACCTTC
>many|TRBD2|TRBV3-1|TRBJ2-1|15
CASSQSSGGGNEQFF
TGTGCCAGCAGCCAATCTAGCGGGGGAGGAAATGAGCAGTTCTTC
>many|NA|TRBV12-3/TRBV12-4|TRBJ1-4|15
CASAHRVLDNEKLFF
TGTGCCAGCGCTCACAGGGTTCTTGATAATGAAAAACTGTTTTTT
>many|NA|TRBV19|TRBJ1-6|14
CASSIWDTNSPLHF
TGTGCCAGTAGTATCTGGGACACCAATTCACCCCTCCACTTT
>NA|NA|TRBV5-4|TRBJ2-1|14
CASSSRQADNEQFF
TGTGCCAGCAGCTCCCGACAGGCAGACAATGAGCAGTTCTTC
>many|NA|TRBV6-2/TRBV6-3|TRBJ1-2|15
CASRVNPLSNYGYTF
TGTGCCAGTCGGGTGAATCCCCTCTCTAACTATGGCTACACCTTC
>NA|NA|TRBV28|TRBJ1-2|14
CASDSGGTDYGYTF
TGTGCCAGCGACAGTGGGGGCACGGACTATGGCTACACCTTC
>NA|TRBD2|TRBV20-1|TRBJ2-3|13
CSGAWRGKDTQYF
TGCAGTGGAGCCTGGCGGGGGAAAGATACGCAGTATTTT
>NA|NA|TRBV12-3/TRBV12-4|TRBJ2-5|13
CASSLGTEGTQYF
TGTGCCAGCAGTTTAGGGACCGAGGGGACCCAGTACTTC
>NA|TRBD2|TRBV9|TRBJ2-1|15
CASSLIAGGTDEQFF
TGTGCCAGCAGCCTGATAGCGGGGGGCACCGATGAGCAGTTCTTC
>few|NA|TRBV9|TRBJ2-2|13
CASSVAETGELFF
TGTGCCAGCAGCGTGGCGGAGACCGGGGAGCTGTTTTTT
>NA|NA|TRBV5-1|TRBJ2-5|14
CASSLDRVFETQYF
TGCGCCAGCAGCTTGGACAGGGTCTTCGAGACCCAGTACTTC
>few|NA|TRBV3-1|TRBJ1-1|14
CASTDNTLNTEAFF
TGTGCCAGCACCGACAATACACTGAACACTGAAGCTTTCTTT
>many|NA|TRBV9|TRBJ2-2|12
CASSGNRGELFF
TGTGCCAGCAGCGGGAATCGCGGGGAGCTGTTTTTT
>NA|NA|TRBV12-3/TRBV12-4|TRBJ1-6|15
CASSLARIINSPLHF
TGTGCCAGCAGTTTAGCCAGGATTATTAATTCACCCCTCCACTTT
>many|NA|TRBV20-1|TRBJ1-6|18
CSARESQALTGYNSPLHF
TGCAGTGCTAGAGAATCCCAGGCTCTAACAGGGTATAATTCACCCCTCCACTTT
>many|NA|TRBV4-1|TRBJ1-6|15
CASSPLEGWNSPLHF
TGCGCCAGCAGCCCCCTTGAGGGCTGGAATTCACCCCTCCACTTT
>NA|NA|TRBV18|TRBJ2-5|13
CASSLQGQETQYF
TGTGCCAGCTCACTACAGGGACAAGAGACCCAGTACTTC
>NA|NA|TRBV7-2|TRBJ1-2|14
CASSLLQRGYGYTF
TGTGCCAGCAGCTTATTGCAGCGAGGCTATGGCTACACCTTC
>NA|TRBD2|TRBV4-1|TRBJ2-2|17
CASSRTSGGQDTGELFF
TGCGCCAGCAGCCGGACTAGCGGGGGCCAGGATACCGGGGAGCTGTTTTTT
>few|NA|TRBV11-1|TRBJ1-1|14
CASSRETGGTEAFF
TGTGCCAGCAGCCGGGAGACGGGTGGGACTGAAGCTTTCTTT